A selection of T cell receptor beta chains follows, all from one sample in a study of OX40 agonist ivuxolimab in advanced cancers. TCRdb's copy holds only in-frame clones and misses some; the assay was immunoSEQ multiplex PCR. The sample contains about 110,000 clones, around nine tenths of which appear only once. The source material was CD4+ or CD8+ T cells sorted from blood, sampled in a trial of the OX40 agonist ivuxolimab. These receptors were taken from an adult with an advanced solid tumor such as melanoma, head and neck, liver or kidney cancer. Both conserved end residues are part of each CDR3.

j_call v_call cdr3_aa
TRBJ1-1 TRBV7-3 CASSLNPAGANTEAFF
TRBJ1-1 TRBV19 CASQLGQMNTEAFF
TRBJ2-6 TRBV19 CASTSNSGANVLTF
TRBJ2-3 TRBV28 CASSGTSGTDTQYF
TRBJ2-1 TRBV7-9 CASSTRQGASYNEQFF
TRBJ1-3 TRBV25-1 CASRAPGGTGNTIYF
TRBJ2-5 TRBV19 CASSMGTGQETQYF
TRBJ2-3 TRBV9 CASSGPTSGSRDTQYF
TRBJ1-5 TRBV13 CASSLGNSNQPQHF
TRBJ2-5 TRBV20-1 CSAGHGETQYF
TRBJ1-1 TRBV19 CASIRGTENTEAFF